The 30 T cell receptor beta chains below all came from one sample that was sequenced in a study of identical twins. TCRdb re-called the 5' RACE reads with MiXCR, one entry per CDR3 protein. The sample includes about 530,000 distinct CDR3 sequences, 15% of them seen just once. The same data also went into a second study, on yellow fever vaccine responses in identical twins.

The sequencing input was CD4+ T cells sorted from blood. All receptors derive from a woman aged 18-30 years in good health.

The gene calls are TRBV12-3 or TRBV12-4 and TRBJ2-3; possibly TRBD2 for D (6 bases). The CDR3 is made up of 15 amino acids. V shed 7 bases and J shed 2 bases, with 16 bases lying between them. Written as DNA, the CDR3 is TGTGCCAGCAACCCGGGACTGTCAGACACAGATACGCAGTATTTT. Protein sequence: CASNPGLSDTDTQYF.

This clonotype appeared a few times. The DNA of the CDR3 is TGTGCCAGCAGCCCGACAGCCGGCAATGAAGAGCAGTTCTTC. This codes for CASSPTAGNEEQFF. The chain couples TRBV13 to TRBJ2-1, with D possibly TRBD1 on 5 matching bases. From germline, CDR1 is PRHDT and CDR2 FYEKMQ (reference sequence). The CDR3 sequence is 14 residues long. With 5 bases removed from V and 10 bases from J, the gap between germline ends came to 18 bases.

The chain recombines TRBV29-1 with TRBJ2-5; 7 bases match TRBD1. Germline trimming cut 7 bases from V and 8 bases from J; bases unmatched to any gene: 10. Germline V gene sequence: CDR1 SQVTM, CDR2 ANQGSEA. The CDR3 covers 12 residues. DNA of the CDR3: TGCAGCGGATCCGGGACAGCAAAAACCCAGTACTTC. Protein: CSGSGTAKTQYF.

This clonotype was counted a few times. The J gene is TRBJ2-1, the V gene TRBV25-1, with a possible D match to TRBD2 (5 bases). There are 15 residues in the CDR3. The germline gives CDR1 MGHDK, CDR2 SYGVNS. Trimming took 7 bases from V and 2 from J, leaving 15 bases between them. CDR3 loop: CASTPRSGPYNEQFF. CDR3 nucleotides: TGTGCCAGCACCCCTCGGAGCGGACCCTACAATGAGCAGTTCTTC.

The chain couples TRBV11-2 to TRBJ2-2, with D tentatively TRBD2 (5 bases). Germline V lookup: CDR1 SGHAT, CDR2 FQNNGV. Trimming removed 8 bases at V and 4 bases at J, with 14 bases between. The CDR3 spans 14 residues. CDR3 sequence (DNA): TGTGCCAGCCAAAATAGTCGGGGCACCGGGGAGCTGTTTTTT. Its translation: CASQNSRGTGELFF.

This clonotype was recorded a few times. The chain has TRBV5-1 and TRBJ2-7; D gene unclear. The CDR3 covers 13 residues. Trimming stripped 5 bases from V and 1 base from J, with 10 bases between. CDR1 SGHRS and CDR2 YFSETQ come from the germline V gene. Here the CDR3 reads CASRVGGSYEQYF. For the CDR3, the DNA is TGCGCCAGCAGGGTCGGTGGTTCCTACGAGCAGTACTTC.

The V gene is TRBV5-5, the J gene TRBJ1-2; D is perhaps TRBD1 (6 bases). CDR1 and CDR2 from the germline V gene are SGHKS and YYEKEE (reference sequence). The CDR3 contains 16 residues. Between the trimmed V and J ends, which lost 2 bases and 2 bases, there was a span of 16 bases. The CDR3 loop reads CASSLANRVMNYGYTF. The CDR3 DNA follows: TGTGCCAGCAGCTTAGCGAACAGGGTGATGAACTATGGCTACACCTTC.

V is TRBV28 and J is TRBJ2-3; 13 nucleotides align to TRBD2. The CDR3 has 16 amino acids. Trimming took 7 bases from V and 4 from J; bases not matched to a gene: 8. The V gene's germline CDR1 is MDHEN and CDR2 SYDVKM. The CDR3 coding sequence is TGTGCCAGCAACGGTGGACTAGCGGGAGCCGCAGATACGCAGTATTTT. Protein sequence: CASNGGLAGAADTQYF.

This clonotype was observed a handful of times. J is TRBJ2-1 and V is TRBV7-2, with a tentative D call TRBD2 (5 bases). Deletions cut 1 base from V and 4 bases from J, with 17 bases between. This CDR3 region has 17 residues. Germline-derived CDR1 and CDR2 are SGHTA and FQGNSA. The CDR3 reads CASSLGGRQREYNEQFF. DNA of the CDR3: TGTGCCAGCAGCTTAGGTGGAAGGCAACGGGAATACAATGAGCAGTTCTTC.

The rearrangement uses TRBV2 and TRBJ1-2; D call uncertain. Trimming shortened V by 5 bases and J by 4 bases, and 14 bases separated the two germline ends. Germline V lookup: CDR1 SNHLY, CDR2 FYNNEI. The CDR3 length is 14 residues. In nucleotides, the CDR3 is TGTGCCAGCAGTTCCTATTCGGGATCCTATGGCTACACCTTC. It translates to CASSSYSGSYGYTF.

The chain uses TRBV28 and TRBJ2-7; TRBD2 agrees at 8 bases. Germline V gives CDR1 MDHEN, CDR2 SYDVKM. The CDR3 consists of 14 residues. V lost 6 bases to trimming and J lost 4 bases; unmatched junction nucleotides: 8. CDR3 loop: CASRRSGSSYEQYF. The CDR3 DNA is TGTGCCAGCAGACGAAGCGGGAGTTCTTACGAGCAGTACTTC.

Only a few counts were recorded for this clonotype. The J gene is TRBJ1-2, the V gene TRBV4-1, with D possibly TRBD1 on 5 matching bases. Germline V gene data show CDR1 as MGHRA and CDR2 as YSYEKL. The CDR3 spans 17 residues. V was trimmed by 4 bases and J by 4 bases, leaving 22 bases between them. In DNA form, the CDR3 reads TGCGCCAGCAGCCCTACCTCGGGAGGGGTCGCGGCCTATGGCTACACCTTC. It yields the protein CASSPTSGGVAAYGYTF.

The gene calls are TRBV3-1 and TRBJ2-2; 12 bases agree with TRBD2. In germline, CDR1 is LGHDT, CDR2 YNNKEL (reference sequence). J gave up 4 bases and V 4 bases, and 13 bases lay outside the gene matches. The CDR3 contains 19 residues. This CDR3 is CASSPRPPSLAGGTGELFF. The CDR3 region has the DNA TGTGCCAGCAGCCCCCGACCCCCCTCACTAGCGGGGGGCACCGGGGAGCTGTTTTTT.

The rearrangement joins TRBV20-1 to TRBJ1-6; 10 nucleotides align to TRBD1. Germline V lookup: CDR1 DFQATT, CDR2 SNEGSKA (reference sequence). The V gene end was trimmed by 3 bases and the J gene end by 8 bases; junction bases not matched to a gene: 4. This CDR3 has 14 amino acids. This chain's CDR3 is CSARAGTGDSPLHF. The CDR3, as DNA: TGCAGTGCTAGGGCCGGGACAGGGGATTCACCCCTCCACTTT.

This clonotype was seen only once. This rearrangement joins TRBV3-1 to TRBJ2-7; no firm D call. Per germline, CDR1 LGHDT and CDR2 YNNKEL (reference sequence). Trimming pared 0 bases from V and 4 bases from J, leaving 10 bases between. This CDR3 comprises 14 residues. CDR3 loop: CASSQESGIYEQYF. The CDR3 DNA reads TGTGCCAGCAGCCAAGAGTCCGGAATTTACGAGCAGTACTTC.

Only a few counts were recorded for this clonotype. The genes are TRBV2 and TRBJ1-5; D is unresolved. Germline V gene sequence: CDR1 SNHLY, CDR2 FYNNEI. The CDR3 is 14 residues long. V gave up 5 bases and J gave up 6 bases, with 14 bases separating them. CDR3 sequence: CASSQDIVRQPQHF. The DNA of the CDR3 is TGTGCCAGCAGTCAAGATATTGTTCGTCAGCCCCAGCATTTT.

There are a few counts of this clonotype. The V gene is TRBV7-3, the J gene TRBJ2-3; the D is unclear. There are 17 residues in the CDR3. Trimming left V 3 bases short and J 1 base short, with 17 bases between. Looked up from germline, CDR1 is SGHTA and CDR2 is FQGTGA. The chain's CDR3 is CASSFRNSGRGTDTQYF. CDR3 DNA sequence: TGTGCCAGCAGCTTTAGGAATTCGGGCCGGGGCACAGATACGCAGTATTTT.

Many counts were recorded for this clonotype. This CDR3 reads CASRPTSGGALDTQYF. The CDR3 DNA reads TGTGCCAGCAGACCAACTAGCGGGGGGGCATTAGATACGCAGTATTTT. The chain links TRBV12-3 or TRBV12-4 to TRBJ2-3, with 13 bases that match TRBD2. The CDR3 contains 16 residues. V lost 6 bases, J lost 5 bases, and 8 bases stayed unmatched.

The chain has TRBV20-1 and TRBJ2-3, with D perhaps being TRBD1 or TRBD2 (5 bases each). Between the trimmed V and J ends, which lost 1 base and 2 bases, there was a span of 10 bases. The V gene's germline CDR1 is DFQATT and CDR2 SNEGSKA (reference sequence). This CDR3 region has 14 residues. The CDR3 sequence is CSARVSGTTDTQYF. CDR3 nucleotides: TGCAGTGCTAGAGTTAGTGGGACCACAGATACGCAGTATTTT.

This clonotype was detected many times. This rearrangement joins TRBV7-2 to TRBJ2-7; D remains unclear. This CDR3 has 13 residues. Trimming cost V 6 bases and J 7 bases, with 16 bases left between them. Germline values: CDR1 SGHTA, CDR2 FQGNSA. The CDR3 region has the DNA TGTGCCAGCAGGAAGGAAGGGATTTGGGAGCAGTACTTC. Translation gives CASRKEGIWEQYF.

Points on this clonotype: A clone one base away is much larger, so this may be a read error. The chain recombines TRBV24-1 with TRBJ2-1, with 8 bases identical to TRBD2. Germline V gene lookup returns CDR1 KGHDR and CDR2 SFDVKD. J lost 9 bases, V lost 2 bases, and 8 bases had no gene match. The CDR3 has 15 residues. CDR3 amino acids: CATSDSTGGPSEQFF. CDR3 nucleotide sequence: TGTGCCACCAGTGATTCGACGGGAGGGCCTAGTGAGCAGTTCTTC.

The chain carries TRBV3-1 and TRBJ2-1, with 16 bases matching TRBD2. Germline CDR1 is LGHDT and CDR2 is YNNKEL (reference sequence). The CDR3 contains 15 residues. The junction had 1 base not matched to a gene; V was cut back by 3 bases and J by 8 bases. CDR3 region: CASSQGLAGGHEQFF. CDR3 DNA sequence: TGTGCCAGCAGCCAGGGACTAGCGGGGGGGCATGAGCAGTTCTTC.

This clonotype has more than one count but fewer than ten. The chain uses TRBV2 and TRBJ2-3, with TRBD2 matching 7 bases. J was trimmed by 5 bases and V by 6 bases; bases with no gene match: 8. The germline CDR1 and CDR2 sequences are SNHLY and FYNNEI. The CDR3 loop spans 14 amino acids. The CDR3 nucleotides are TGTGCCAGCAGGGAACTAGCGACGGGAGATACGCAGTATTTT. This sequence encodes CASRELATGDTQYF.

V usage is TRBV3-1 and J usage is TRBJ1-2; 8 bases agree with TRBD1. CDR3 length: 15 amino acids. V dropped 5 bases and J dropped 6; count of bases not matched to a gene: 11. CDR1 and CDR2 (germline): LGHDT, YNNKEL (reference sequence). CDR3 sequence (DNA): TGTGCCAGCAGCGACGGACAGGGAAAAGTTAATGGCTACACCTTC. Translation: CASSDGQGKVNGYTF.

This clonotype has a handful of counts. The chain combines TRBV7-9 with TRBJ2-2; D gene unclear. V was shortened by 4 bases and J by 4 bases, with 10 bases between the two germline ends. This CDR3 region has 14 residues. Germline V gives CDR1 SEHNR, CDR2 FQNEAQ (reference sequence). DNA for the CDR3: TGTGCCAGCAGCTACACACAAATCACCGGGGAGCTGTTTTTT. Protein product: CASSYTQITGELFF.

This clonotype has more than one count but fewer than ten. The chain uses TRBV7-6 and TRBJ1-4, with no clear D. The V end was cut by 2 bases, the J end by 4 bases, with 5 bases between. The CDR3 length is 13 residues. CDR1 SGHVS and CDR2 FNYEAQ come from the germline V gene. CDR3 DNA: TGTGCCAGCAGCTTATCCCTTAATGAAAAACTGTTTTTT. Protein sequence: CASSLSLNEKLFF.

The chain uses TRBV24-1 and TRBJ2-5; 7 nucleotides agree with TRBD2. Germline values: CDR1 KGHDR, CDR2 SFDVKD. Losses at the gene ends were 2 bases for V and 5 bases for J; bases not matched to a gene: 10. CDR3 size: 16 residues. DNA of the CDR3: TGTGCCACCAGTGATTCTACGGGACTATGGACGGAGACCCAGTACTTC. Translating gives CATSDSTGLWTETQYF.

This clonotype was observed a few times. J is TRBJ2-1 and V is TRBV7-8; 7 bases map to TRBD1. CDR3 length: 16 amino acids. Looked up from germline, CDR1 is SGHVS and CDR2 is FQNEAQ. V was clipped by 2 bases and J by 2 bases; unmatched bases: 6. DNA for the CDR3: TGTGCCAGCAGCTTACCCGGGACAGATACCTACAATGAGCAGTTCTTC. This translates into CASSLPGTDTYNEQFF.

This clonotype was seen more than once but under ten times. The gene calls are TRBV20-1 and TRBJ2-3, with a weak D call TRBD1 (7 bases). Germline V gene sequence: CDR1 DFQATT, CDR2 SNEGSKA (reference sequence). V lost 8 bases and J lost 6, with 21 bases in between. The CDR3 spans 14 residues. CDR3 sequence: CSRAQDRAGDTQYF. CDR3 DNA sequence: TGCAGTCGAGCCCAAGACAGGGCGGGGGATACGCAGTATTTT.

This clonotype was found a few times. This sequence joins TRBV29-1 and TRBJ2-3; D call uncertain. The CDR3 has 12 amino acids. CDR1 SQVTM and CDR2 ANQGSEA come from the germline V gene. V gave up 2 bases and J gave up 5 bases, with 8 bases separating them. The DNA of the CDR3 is TGCAGCGTTGAATTAGGTGGAGATACGCAGTATTTT. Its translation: CSVELGGDTQYF.